This record looks at one TCR beta chain sequence and its context. Its antigen is unidentified. V dropped 1 base and J dropped 0 bases, with 4 bases sitting between them. The CDR3 contains 14 residues. Germline assignment: CDR1 SGHTA and CDR2 FQGNSA. Assay used: immunoSEQ multiplex PCR; TCRdb lists only in-frame clones, some missing. Of around 40,000 clones listed, 70% to 80% were seen once; the top ten hold more than 5.5%. The data belong to a study of early stage breast cancer tumors. Overall study: Each sample averaged approximately 9.6-fold read coverage.

Study findings and constraints: Blood repertoires resembled normal breast more than tumor. Bulk DNA sequencing of unsorted cells missed chain pairing and markers. Tumors had about 2.4-fold higher T cell density and higher clonality than adjacent normal breast tissue.

The V gene is TRBV7-2, the J gene TRBJ1-3; D is unresolved. The TCR originated in a person aged 45 to 60 with breast cancer. The material sequenced was blood. CDR3 loop: CASSLGGSGNTIYF. In DNA form, the CDR3 reads TGTGCCAGCAGCTTAGGAGGCTCTGGAAACACCATATATTTT. The full variable domain, with the rest looked up from reference TRBV7-2 and TRBJ1-3, is GAGVSQSPSNKVTEKGKDVELRCDPISGHTALYWYRQSLGQGLEFLIYFQGNSAPDKSGLPSDRFSAERTGGSVSTLTIQRTQQEDSAVYLCASSLGGSGNTIYFGEGSWLTVV.